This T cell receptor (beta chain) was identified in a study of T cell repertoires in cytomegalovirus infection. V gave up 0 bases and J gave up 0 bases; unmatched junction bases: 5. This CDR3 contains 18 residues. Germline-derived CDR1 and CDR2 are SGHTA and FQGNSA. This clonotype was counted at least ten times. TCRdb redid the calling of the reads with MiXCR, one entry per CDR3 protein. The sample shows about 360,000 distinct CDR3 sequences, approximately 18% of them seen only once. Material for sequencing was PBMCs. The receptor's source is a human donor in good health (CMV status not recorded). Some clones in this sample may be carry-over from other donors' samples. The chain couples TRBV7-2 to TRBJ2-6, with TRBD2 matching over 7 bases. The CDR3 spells CASSLARGSVSGANVLTF. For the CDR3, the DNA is TGTGCCAGCAGCTTAGCGCGGGGGTCGGTCTCTGGGGCCAACGTCCTGACTTTC.